This TCR beta chain was identified during a study of preoperative IRX-2 immunotherapy in early breast cancer. Assay: immunoSEQ multiplex PCR; the TCRdb copy retains only in-frame clones and omits some. The sample has 3,000 to 4,000 clones; 78% are singletons. Treatment denoted: preoperative locoregional IRX-2 cytokine immunotherapy. Patients received preoperative, locoregional IRX-2 cytokine immunotherapy in a phase Ib study. J lost 2 bases, V lost 2 bases, and 1 base had no gene match. The germline V gene encodes CDR1 MNHGY and CDR2 SAAAGT. The CDR3 extends over 15 amino acids. The sample was tumor tissue, taken after IRX-2 immunotherapy. The TCR was taken from a human donor with breast cancer. The chain has TRBV6-8 and TRBJ2-7; TRBD2 aligns across 12 bases. CDR3 bases: TGTGCCAGCAGTTACCGACTAGCGGGGGCCTACGAGCAGTACTTC. This gives the protein CASSYRLAGAYEQYF.